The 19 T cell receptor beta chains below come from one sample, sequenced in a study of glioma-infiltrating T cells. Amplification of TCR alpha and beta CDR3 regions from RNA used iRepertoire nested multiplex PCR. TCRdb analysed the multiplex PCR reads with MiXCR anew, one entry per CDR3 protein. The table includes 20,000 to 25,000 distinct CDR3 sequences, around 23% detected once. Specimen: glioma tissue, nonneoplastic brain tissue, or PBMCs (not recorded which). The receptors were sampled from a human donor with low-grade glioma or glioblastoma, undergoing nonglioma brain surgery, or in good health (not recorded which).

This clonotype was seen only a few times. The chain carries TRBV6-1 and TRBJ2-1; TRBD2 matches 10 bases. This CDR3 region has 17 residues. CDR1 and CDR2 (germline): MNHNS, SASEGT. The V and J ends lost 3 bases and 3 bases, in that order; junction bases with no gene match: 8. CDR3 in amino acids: CASSELGSGGLYNEQFF. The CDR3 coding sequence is TGTGCCAGCAGTGAGCTGGGTAGCGGGGGGCTCTACAATGAGCAGTTCTTC.

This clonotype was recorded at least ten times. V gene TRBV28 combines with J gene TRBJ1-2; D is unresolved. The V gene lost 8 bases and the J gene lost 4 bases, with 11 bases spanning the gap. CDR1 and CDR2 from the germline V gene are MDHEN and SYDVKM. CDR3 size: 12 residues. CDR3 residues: CASLTGAYGYTF. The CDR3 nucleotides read TGTGCCAGCCTTACTGGCGCCTATGGCTACACCTTC.

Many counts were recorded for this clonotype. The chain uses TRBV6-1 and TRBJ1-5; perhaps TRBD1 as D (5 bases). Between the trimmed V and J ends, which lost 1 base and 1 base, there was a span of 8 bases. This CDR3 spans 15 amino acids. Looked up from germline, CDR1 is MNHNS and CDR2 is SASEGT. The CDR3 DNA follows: TGTGCCAGCAGTGAAGAGGGGTTAAGCAATCAGCCCCAGCATTTT. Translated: CASSEEGLSNQPQHF.

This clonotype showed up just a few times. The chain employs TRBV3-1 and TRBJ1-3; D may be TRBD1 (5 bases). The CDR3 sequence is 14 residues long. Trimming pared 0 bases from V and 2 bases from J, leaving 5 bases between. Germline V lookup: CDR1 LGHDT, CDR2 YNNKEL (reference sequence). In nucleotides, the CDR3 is TGTGCCAGCAGCCAAGACAGGGCTGGAAACACCATATATTTT. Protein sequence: CASSQDRAGNTIYF.

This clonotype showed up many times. The CDR3 DNA sequence: TGCAGTGCTCAGAGGAGGGGGGGGCACAATGAGCAGTTCTTC. Protein sequence: CSAQRRGGHNEQFF. V usage is TRBV20-1 and J usage is TRBJ2-1; weak D call: TRBD2 (7 bases). V lost 5 bases and J 5 bases, leaving 16 bases between the germline ends. CDR1 and CDR2 from the germline V gene are DFQATT and SNEGSKA (reference sequence). The CDR3 runs 14 residues.

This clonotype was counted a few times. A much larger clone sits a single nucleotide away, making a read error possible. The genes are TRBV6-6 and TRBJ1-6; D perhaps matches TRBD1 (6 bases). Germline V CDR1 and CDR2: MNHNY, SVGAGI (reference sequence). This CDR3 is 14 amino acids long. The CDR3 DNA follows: TGTGCCAGCGGTTACTCGAGGCAGGGGCAGTCCCTCCACTTT. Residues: CASGYSRQGQSLHF.

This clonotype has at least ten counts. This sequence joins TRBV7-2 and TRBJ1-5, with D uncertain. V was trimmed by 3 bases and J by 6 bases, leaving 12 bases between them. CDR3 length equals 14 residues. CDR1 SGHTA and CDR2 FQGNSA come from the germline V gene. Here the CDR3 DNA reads TGTGCCAGCAGCTTGGAGAGGGATGGTCAGCCCCAGCATTTT. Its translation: CASSLERDGQPQHF.

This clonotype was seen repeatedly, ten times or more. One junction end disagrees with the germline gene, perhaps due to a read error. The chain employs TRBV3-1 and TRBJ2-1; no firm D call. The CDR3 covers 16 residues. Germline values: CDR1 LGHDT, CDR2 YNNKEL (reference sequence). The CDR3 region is CASSQDLWTSNNEQFF. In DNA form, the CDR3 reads TGTGCCAGCAGCCAAGATTTGTGGACCTCCAACAATGAGCAGTTCTTC.

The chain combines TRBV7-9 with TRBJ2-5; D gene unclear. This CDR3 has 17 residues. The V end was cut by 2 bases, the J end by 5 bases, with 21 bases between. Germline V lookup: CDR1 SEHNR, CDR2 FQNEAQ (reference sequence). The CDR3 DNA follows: TGTGCCAGCAGCTTACCGTCGGCGGCGTGGCAGAGCGAGACCCAGTACTTC. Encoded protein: CASSLPSAAWQSETQYF.

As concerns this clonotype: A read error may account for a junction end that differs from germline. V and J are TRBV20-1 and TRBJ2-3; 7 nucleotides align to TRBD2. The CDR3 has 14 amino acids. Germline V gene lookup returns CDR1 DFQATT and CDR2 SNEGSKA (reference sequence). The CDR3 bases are TGCAGTGCTAGAGTAGCGGGTAGCAGAGATACGCAGTATTTT. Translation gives CSARVAGSRDTQYF.

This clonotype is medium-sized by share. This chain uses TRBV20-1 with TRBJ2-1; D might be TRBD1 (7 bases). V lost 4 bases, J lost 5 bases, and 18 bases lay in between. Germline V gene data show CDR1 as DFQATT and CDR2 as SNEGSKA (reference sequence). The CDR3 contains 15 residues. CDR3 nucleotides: TGCAGTGCTAAGCAGACAGGGAGGAGCCACAATGAGCAGTTCTTC. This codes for CSAKQTGRSHNEQFF.

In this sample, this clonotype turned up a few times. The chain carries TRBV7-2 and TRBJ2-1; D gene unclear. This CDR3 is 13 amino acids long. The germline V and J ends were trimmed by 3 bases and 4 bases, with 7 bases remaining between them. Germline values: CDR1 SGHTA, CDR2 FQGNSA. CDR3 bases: TGTGCCAGCAGCTTGGCCCAATACAATGAGCAGTTCTTC. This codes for CASSLAQYNEQFF.

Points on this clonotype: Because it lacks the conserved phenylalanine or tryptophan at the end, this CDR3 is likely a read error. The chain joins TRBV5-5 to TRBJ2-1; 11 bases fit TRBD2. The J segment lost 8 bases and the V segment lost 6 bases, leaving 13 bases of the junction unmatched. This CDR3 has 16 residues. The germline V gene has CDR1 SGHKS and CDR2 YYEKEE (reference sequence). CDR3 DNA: TGTGCCAGCACCCAATTAGCGGGGGGGCCGATCCATGAGCAGTTCTAC. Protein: CASTQLAGGPIHEQFY.

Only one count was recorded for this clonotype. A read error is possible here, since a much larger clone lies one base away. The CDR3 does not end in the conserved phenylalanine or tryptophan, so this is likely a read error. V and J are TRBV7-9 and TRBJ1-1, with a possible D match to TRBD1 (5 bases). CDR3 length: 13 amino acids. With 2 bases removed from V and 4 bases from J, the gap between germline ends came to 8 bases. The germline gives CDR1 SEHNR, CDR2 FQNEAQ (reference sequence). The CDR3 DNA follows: TGTGCCAGCAGCTTAACGGGGACCACTGAAGCTTTCATT. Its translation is CASSLTGTTEAFI.

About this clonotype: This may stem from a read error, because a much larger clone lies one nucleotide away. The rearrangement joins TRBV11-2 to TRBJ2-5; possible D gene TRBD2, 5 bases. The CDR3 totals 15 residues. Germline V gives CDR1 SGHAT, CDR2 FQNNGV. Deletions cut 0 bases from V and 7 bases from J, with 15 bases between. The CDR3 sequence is CASSLEADNGGTQYF. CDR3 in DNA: TGTGCCAGCAGCTTAGAGGCCGACAATGGAGGGACCCAGTACTTC.

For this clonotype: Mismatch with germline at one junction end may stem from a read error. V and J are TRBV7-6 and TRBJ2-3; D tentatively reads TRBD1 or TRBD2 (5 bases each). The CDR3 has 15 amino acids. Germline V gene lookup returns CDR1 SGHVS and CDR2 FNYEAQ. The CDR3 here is CASIGTGSPGDTQYF. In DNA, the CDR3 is TGTGCTAGCATCGGGACGGGGTCCCCCGGAGATACGCAGTATTTT.

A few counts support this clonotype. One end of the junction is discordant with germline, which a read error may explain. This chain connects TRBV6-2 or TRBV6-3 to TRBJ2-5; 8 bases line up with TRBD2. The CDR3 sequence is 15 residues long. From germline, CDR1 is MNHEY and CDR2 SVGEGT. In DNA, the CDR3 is TGCGCCAGCAGTGAGTCAGGACTAGCAAAAGAGACCCAGTACTTC. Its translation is CASSESGLAKETQYF.

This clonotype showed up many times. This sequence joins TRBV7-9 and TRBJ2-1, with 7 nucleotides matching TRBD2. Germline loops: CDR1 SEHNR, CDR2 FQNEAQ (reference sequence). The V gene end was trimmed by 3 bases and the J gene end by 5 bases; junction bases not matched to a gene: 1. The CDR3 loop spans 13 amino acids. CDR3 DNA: TGTGCCAGCAGCTTCCGGGGGGACAATGAGCAGTTCTTC. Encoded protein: CASSFRGDNEQFF.

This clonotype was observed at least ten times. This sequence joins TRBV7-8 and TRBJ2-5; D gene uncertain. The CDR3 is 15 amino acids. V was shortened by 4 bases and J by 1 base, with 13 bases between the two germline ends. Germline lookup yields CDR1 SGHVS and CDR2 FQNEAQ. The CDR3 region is CASSYEAQTQETQYF. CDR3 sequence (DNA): TGTGCCAGCAGCTACGAAGCACAGACCCAAGAGACCCAGTACTTC.